The clone carrying this TCR beta chain was seen repeatedly, ten times or more. The antigen remains unidentified. The entry originates in a study of T cells in Graves' hyperthyroidism and ophthalmopathy. Whole-study findings and limits: The majority of expanded thyroid clonotypes above 0.001 also appeared in blood.

Each diagnosis was grounded in clinical symptoms, serum thyroxine and TRAb, thyroid ultrasound, and orbital computed tomography. Amplification yielded TCR beta CDR3 regions, with RNA transcripts as the source. The TCR CDR3 first-round RT-PCR relied on the HTBI primer set. TCRdb reprocessed the multiplex PCR reads via MiXCR and lists one record per CDR3 protein. Counted here are more than 500,000 distinct CDR3 sequences, over 35% occurring once; the ten biggest clones make up 44%. The clonotype comes from an adult woman with Graves' disease, either hyperthyroidism or ophthalmopathy (not recorded which). Sequenced sample: peripheral blood or thyroid tissue (not recorded which).

For the CDR3, the DNA is TGTGCCAGCAGTTTGGAAGTCACCATATATTTT. It codes for CASSLEVTIYF. The chain recombines TRBV12-3 or TRBV12-4 with TRBJ1-3; D is unresolved. The ends were cut back, 3 bases at V and 9 bases at J, with 6 bases in the middle. There are 11 residues in the CDR3.